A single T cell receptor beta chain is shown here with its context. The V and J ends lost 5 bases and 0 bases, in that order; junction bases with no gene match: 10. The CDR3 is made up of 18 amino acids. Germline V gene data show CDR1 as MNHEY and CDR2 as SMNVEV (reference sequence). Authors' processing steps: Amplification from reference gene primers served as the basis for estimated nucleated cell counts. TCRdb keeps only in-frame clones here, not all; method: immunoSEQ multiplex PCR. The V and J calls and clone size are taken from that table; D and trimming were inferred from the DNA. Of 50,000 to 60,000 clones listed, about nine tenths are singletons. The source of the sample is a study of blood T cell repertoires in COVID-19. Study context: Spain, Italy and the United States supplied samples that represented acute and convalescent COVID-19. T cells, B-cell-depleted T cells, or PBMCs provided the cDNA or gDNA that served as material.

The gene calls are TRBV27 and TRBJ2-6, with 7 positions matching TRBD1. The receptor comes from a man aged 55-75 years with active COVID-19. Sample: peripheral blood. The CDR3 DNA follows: TGTGCCAGCAGTGGGACAGCCGACACTTTCTCTGGGGCCAACGTCCTGACTTTC. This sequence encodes CASSGTADTFSGANVLTF.